This T cell receptor beta chain was identified during a study of sequential checkpoint blockade in melanoma. Treatment given: randomized to nivolumab then ipilimumab (arm A) or the reverse (arm B). Patients had received no earlier DNA-damaging chemotherapy. Here immunoSEQ multiplex PCR was the method, and the copy in TCRdb shows in-frame clones only, minus some. The sample records over 15,000 clones, 80% being singletons. The CDR3 covers 15 residues. The V and J ends lost 3 bases and 5 bases respectively, with 16 bases between them. The germline V gene encodes CDR1 MGHRA and CDR2 YSYEKL. This rearrangement joins TRBV4-1 to TRBJ1-2; D may be TRBD1 (6 bases). The clonotype was recovered from a human donor with melanoma. This material consisted of CD8+ T cells sorted from blood (inferred from file names), taken from a patient given nivolumab and ipilimumab in sequence. CDR3 DNA sequence: TGCGCCAGCAGCCAGACCACAGGGTTGGAGTATGGCTACACCTTC. Translation gives CASSQTTGLEYGYTF.